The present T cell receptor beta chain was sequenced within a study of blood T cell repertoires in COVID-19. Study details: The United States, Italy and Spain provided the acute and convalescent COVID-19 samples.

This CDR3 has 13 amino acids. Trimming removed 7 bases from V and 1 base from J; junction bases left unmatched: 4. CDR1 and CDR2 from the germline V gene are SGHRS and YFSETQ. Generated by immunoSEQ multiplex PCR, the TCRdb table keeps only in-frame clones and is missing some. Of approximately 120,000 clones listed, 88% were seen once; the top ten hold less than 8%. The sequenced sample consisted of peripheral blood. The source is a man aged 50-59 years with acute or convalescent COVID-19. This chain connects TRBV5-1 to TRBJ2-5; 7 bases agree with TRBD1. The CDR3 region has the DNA TGCGCCAGCGGTCAGGGGGTCCAAGAGACCCAGTACTTC. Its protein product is CASGQGVQETQYF.